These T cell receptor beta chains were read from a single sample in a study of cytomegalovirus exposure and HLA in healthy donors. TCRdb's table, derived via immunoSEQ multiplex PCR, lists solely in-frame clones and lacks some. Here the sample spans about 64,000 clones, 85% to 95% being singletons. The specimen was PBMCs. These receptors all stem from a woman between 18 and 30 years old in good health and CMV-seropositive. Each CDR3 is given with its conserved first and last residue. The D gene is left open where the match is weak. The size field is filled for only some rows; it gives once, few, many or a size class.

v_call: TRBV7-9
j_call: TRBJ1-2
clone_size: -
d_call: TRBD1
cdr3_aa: CASSLVPGGNGYTF
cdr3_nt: TGTGCCAGCAGCTTAGTCCCAGGGGGGAATGGCTACACCTTC

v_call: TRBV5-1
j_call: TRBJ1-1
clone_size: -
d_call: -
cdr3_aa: CASSLGSQGEAFF
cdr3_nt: TGCGCCAGCAGCTTGGGTAGTCAGGGGGAAGCTTTCTTT

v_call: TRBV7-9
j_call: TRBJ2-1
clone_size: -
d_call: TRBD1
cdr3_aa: CASITTRQGEFNEQFF
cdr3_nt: TGTGCCAGCATCACTACCAGACAGGGAGAGTTTAATGAGCAGTTCTTC

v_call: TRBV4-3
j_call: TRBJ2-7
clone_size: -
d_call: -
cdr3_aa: CASSQEAGFSYEQYF
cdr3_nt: TGCGCCAGCAGCCAAGAGGCCGGGTTCTCCTACGAGCAGTACTTC

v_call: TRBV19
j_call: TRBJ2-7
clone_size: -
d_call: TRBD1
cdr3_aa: CASSGRQGTEQYF
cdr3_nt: TGTGCCAGTAGTGGGAGACAGGGGACCGAGCAGTACTTC

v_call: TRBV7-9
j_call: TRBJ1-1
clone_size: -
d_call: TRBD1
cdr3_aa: CASSSGQPNTEAFF
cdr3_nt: TGTGCCAGCAGCTCGGGACAGCCAAACACTGAAGCTTTCTTT

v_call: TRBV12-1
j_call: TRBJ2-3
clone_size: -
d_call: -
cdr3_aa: CASSNDSPSTDTQYF
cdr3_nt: TGTGCCAGCAGCAACGACTCCCCTAGCACAGATACGCAGTATTTT

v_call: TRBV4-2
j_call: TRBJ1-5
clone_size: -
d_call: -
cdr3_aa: CASSQAGGGDNQPQHF
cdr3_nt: TGTGCCAGCAGCCAAGCCGGAGGGGGGGACAATCAGCCCCAGCATTTT

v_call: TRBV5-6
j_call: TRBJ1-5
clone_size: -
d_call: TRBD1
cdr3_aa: CASSHSLWTGVSNQPQHF
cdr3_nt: TGTGCCAGCAGCCACTCCTTGTGGACAGGGGTTAGCAATCAGCCCCAGCATTTT

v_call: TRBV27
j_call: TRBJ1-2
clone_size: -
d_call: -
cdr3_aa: CASSLNIRDNTLGYTF
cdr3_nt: TGTGCCAGCAGTTTAAACATCCGGGACAATACTTTGGGCTACACCTTC

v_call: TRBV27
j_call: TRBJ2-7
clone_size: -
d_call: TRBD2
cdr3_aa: CASSPSSGTSVAYEQYF
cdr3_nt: TGTGCCAGCAGTCCATCCTCCGGGACTAGCGTAGCCTACGAGCAGTACTTC

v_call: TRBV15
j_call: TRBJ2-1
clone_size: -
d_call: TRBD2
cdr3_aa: CATSRMLADLNEQFF
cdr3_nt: TGTGCCACCAGCAGAATGCTAGCGGACCTCAATGAGCAGTTCTTC

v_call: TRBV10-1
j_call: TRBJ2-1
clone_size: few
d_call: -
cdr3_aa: CASSQGDTEQFF
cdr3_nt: TGCGCCAGCAGTCAAGGGGATACTGAGCAGTTCTTC

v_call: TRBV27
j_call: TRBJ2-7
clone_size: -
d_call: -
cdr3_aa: CASSPVWGDHEQYF
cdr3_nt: TGTGCCAGCAGTCCGGTTTGGGGGGACCACGAGCAGTACTTC

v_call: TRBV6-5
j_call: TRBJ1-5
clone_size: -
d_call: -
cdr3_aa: CASSYTRVNQPQHF
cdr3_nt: TGTGCCAGCAGTTATACCAGGGTCAATCAGCCCCAGCATTTT

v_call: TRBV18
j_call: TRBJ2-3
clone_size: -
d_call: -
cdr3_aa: CASSPPYAGAVTQYF
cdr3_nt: TGTGCCAGCTCACCACCTTATGCTGGGGCTGTTACGCAGTATTTT